This TCR beta chain was documented in a study of CD8 T cells in Susac syndrome. TCR beta from blood CD8+ and CD4+ T cells was sequenced. As controls, healthy donors matched for age and sex were used. Negative isolation yielded CD8+ and CD4+ T cells; FACS enriched TEMRA cells. The CDR3 contains 12 residues. V lost 4 bases to trimming and J lost 5 bases, with 9 bases between them. Per the germline V gene, CDR1 is MNHNY and CDR2 is SVGAGI (reference sequence). cDNA came from around 0.5 to 1 ug RNA primed by random hexamers. The method of amplification for TCR beta CDR3 was immunoSEQ multiplex PCR, covering 54 Vbeta and 13 Jbeta. A single record per CDR3 protein comes from TCRdb applying MiXCR to the immunoSEQ multiplex PCR reads. Of 180,000 or so distinct CDR3 sequences in the sample, about 95% were seen once.

Source material: CD4+ T cells from PBMCs. The V call is TRBV6-6, the J call TRBJ2-7; D remains ambiguous. This receptor was obtained from a human donor in good health. The CDR3 region has the DNA TGTGCCAGCAGTTCGAGCCCCAACGAGCAGTACTTC. The encoded protein is CASSSSPNEQYF.